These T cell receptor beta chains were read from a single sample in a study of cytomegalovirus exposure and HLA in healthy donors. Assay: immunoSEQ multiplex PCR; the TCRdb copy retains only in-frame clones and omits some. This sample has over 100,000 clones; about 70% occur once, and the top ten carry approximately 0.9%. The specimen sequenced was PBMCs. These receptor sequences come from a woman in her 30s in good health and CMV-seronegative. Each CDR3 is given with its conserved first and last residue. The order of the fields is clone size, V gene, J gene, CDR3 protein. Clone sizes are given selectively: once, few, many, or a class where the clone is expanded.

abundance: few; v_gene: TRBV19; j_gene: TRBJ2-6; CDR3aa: CASGEFGPGANVLTF
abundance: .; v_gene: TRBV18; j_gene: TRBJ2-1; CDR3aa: CASSPRQEFYNEQFF
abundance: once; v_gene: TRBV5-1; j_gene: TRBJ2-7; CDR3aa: CASSPAGRDGLYEQYF
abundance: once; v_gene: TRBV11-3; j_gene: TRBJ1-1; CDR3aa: CASSLGGRDTEAFF
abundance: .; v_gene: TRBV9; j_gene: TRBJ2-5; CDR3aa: CASSVATGLIETQYF
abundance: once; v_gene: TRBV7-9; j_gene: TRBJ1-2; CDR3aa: CASSAGQGAEGYTF
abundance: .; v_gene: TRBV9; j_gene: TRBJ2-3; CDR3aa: CASSMRDTQYF
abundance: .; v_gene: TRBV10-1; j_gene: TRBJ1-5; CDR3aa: CASTGQLNQPQHF
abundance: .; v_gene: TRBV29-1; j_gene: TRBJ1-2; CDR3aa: CSVEDRGRYGYTF
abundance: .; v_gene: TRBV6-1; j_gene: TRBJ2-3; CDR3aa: CAIVKDSEQTDTQYF
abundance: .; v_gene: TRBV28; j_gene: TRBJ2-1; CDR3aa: CASKLGLAESNEQFF